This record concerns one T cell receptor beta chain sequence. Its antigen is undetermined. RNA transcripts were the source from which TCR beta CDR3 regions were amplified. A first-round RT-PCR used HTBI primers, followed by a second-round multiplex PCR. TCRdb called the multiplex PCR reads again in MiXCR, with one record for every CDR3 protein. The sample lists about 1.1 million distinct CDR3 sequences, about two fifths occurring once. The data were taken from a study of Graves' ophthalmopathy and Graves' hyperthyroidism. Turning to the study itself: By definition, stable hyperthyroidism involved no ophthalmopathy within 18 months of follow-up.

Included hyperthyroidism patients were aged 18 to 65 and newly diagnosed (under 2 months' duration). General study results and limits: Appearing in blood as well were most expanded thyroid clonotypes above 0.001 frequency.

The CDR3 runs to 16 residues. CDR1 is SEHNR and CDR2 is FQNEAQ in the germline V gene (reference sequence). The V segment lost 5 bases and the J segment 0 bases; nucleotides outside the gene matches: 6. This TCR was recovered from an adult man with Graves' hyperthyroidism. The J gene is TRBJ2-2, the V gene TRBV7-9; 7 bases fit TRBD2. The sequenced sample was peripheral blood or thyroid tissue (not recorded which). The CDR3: CASSTRLAANTGELFF. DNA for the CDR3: TGTGCCAGCAGCACCCGACTAGCAGCGAACACCGGGGAGCTGTTTTTT.